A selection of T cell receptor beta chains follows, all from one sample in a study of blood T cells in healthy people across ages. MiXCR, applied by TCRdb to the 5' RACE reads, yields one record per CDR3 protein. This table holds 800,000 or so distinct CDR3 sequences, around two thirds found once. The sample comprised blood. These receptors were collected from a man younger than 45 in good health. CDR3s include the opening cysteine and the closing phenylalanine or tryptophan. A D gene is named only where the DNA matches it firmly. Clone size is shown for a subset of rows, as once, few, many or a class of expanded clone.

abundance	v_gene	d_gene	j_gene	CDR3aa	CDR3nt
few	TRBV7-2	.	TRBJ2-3	CASSPESGPGYTQYF	TGTGCCAGCAGCCCTGAAAGCGGGCCCGGGTATACGCAGTATTTT
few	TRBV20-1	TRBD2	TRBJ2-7	CSASRLAGSYEQYF	TGCAGTGCTAGTAGGCTAGCGGGGTCCTACGAGCAGTACTTC
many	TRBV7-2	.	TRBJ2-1	CASSLGAGNEQFF	TGTGCCAGCAGCTTGGGGGCAGGGAATGAGCAGTTCTTC
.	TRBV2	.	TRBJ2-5	CASRSGLQQETQYF	TGTGCCAGCAGGTCGGGACTTCAACAAGAGACCCAGTACTTC
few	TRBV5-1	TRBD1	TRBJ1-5	CASSLEGQGHQPQHF	TGCGCCAGCAGCTTGGAGGGACAGGGGCATCAGCCCCAGCATTTT
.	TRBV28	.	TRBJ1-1	CASSPPRTSAEAFF	TGTGCCAGCAGTCCACCCCGGACAAGCGCTGAAGCTTTCTTT
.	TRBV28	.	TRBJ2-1	CASSRTHRQVYNEQFF	TGTGCCAGCAGCCGAACGCATCGACAGGTATACAATGAGCAGTTCTTC
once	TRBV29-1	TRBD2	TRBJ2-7	CSVLGTSRYEQYF	TGCAGCGTGCTTGGGACTAGCAGGTACGAGCAGTACTTC
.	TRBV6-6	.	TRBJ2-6	CASSYYRENTGANVLTF	TGTGCCAGCAGTTACTACAGGGAGAATACTGGGGCCAACGTCCTGACTTTC
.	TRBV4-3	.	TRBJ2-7	CASSQVRQHYEQYF	TGCGCCAGCAGCCAAGTCCGACAGCACTACGAGCAGTACTTC
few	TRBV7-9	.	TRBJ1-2	CASSPDGGAYGYTF	TGTGCCAGCAGTCCCGACGGGGGGGCGTATGGCTACACCTTC
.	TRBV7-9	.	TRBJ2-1	CASSPAGWNEQFF	TGTGCCAGCAGCCCGGCCGGATGGAATGAGCAGTTCTTC
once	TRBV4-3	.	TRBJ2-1	CASSQATSSETQFF	TGCGCCAGCAGCCAAGCTACTAGCTCGGAGACCCAGTTCTTC
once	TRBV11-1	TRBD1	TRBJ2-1	CASSPRTGTHNEQFF	TGTGCCAGCAGCCCGAGGACAGGGACTCACAATGAGCAGTTCTTC
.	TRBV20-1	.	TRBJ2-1	CSAPEEVRNSYNEQFF	TGCAGTGCTCCTGAGGAGGTCCGCAACTCCTACAATGAGCAGTTCTTC
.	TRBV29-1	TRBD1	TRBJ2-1	CSVIRTGGSYEQFF	TGCAGCGTCATCCGGACAGGGGGTTCCTACGAGCAGTTCTTC
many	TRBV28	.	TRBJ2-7	CASSSPGGSYEQYF	TGTGCCAGCAGTTCCCCAGGGGGGAGTTACGAGCAGTACTTC
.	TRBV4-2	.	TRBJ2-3	CASSQDRGWSDTQYF	TGTGCCAGCAGCCAGGACCGGGGGTGGTCAGATACGCAGTATTTT
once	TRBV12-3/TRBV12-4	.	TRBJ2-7	CASSFRGRGASYKQYF	TGTGCCAGCAGTTTTCGTGGCAGAGGGGCGTCCTACAAGCAGTACTTC
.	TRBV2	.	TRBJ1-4	CASKGRPTNEKLFF	TGTGCCAGCAAAGGACGCCCAACTAATGAAAAACTGTTTTTT
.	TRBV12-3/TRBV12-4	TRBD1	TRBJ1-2	CASSPRTGVGGYTF	TGTGCCAGCAGCCCTAGGACAGGGGTTGGTGGCTACACCTTC
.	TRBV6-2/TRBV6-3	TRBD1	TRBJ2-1	CASSYFIGQGRDEQFF	TGTGCCAGCAGTTACTTCATCGGACAGGGGAGGGATGAGCAGTTCTTC
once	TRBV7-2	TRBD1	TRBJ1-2	CASFRTGVRGYTF	TGTGCCAGCTTCAGAACAGGGGTGAGAGGCTACACCTTC
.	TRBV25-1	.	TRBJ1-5	CASSESGQGLWPQHF	TGTGCCAGCAGTGAATCGGGCCAGGGGTTATGGCCCCAGCATTTT
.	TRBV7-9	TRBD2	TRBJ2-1	CASSLGRGLAGGTYNEQFF	TGTGCCAGCAGCTTAGGGCGGGGACTAGCGGGGGGGACCTACAATGAGCAGTTCTTC
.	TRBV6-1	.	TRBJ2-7	CASSEANRGEQYF	TGTGCCAGCAGTGAAGCCAACCGAGGCGAGCAGTACTTC
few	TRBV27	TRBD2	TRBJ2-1	CASSGIAGGNEQFF	TGTGCCAGCAGTGGCATAGCGGGGGGAAATGAGCAGTTCTTC
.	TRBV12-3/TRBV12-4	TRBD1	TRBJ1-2	CASSLKTGAGYTF	TGTGCCAGCAGTTTGAAAACAGGGGCCGGCTACACCTTC
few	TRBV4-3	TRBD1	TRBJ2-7	CASSLQDRGSYEQYF	TGCGCCAGCAGCCTCCAGGACAGGGGCTCCTACGAGCAGTACTTC
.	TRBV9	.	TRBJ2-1	CASSAAVGGYNEQFF	TGTGCCAGCAGCGCGGCCGTGGGGGGCTACAATGAGCAGTTCTTC
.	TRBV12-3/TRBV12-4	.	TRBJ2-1	CASSLGLAWLWEPSYNEQFF	TGTGCCAGCAGTTTAGGGCTAGCGTGGTTGTGGGAACCCTCCTACAATGAGCAGTTCTTC
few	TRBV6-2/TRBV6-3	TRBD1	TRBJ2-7	CASSYSGTASYEQYF	TGTGCCAGCAGTTACTCGGGGACAGCCTCCTACGAGCAGTACTTC
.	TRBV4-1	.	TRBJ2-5	CASGQEWGTQYF	TGCGCCAGCGGCCAAGAGTGGGGGACCCAGTACTTC
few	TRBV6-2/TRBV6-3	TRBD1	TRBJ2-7	CASRPGTGHVYEQYF	TGTGCCAGCAGACCCGGGACAGGGCACGTCTACGAGCAGTACTTC
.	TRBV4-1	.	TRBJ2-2	CASRPGLQTTTGELFF	TGCGCCAGCAGACCTGGACTTCAGACTACTACCGGGGAGCTGTTTTTT
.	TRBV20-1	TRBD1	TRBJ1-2	CSADGQGLYGYTF	TGCAGTGCCGATGGACAGGGTCTCTATGGCTACACCTTC
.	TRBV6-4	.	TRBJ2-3	CASSAGQGLADTQYF	TGTGCCAGCAGTGCCGGCCAGGGGCTCGCAGATACGCAGTATTTT
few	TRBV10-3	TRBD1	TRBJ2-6	CAISTGQASGANVLTF	TGTGCCATCAGTACGGGACAGGCCTCTGGGGCCAACGTCCTGACTTTC
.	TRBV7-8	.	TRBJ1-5	CASSLDLAVGTNQPQHF	TGTGCCAGCAGCTTAGATTTGGCGGTCGGGACCAATCAGCCCCAGCATTTT
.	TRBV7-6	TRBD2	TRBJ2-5	CASSLERSSGGEETQYF	TGTGCCAGCAGCTTAGAACGAAGCAGCGGGGGGGAAGAGACCCAGTACTTC
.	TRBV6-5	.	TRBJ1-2	CASSYSRTQGYTF	TGTGCCAGCAGTTACTCGAGGACACAAGGCTACACCTTC
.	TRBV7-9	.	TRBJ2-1	CASSPWAGSSYNEQFF	TGTGCCAGCAGCCCCTGGGCGGGGAGCTCCTACAATGAGCAGTTCTTC
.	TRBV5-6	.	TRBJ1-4	CASSVEGGFEKLFF	TGTGCCAGCAGCGTGGAGGGAGGATTTGAAAAACTGTTTTTT
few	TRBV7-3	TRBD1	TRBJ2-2	CASSLRTGKDGELFF	TGTGCCAGCAGCCTCCGGACAGGGAAGGACGGGGAGCTGTTTTTT